This T cell receptor (beta chain) was identified during a study of OX40 agonist ivuxolimab in advanced cancers. Study-wide context: The eligibility criteria allowed prior anti-PD-1, anti-PD-L1 or anti-CTLA-4 therapy, and about 40% had some.

The table came from immunoSEQ multiplex PCR; TCRdb's copy has only in-frame clones and leaves some out. The sample shows 54,000 or so clones, 84% of them seen only once. Per germline, CDR1 SEHNR and CDR2 FQNEAQ (reference sequence). The CDR3 is 16 amino acids. V lost 0 bases to trimming and J lost 6 bases; unmatched junction nucleotides: 8. Sequenced material: CD4+ or CD8+ T cells sorted from blood, taken in a trial of the OX40 agonist ivuxolimab. The J gene is TRBJ2-1, the V gene TRBV7-9; the match to TRBD2 covers 7 bases. This clonotype was obtained from an adult with an advanced solid tumor such as melanoma, head and neck, liver or kidney cancer. The DNA for the CDR3 is TGTGCCAGCAGCTTAGCCTTTGCGGGAGAGGGCAATGAGCAGTTCTTC. Translated: CASSLAFAGEGNEQFF.